This TCR beta chain stems from a study of blood T cell repertoires in COVID-19. Original analysis: Estimation of nucleated cell counts relied on the amplification of reference gene primers. Sequenced by immunoSEQ multiplex PCR; TCRdb stores in-frame clones only, minus some. V and J calls and clone size follow that table, whereas D and trimming were derived from the DNA. This sample has approximately 350,000 clones, with 91% found just once. CDR3 size: 16 residues. Germline-derived CDR1 and CDR2 are SEHNR and FQNEAQ (reference sequence). V lost 5 bases to trimming and J lost 7 bases; unmatched junction nucleotides: 7.

The TCR sequence derives from a young woman who had recovered from COVID-19. The chain uses TRBV7-9 and TRBJ2-2; 13 positions match TRBD2. Input material: peripheral blood. The CDR3 region has the DNA TGTGCCAGCAGCCCTGGACTAGCGGGAGACTTCGGGGAGCTGTTTTTT. Protein sequence: CASSPGLAGDFGELFF.